This T cell receptor (beta chain) was recorded in a study of blood T cell repertoires in COVID-19. Assay: immunoSEQ multiplex PCR; the TCRdb copy retains only in-frame clones and omits some. The sample lists over 200,000 clones, around 78% seen once, with 2% to 3% in the top ten. The CDR3 consists of 13 residues. The V gene's germline CDR1 is MNHEY and CDR2 SVGAGI. Germline trimming cut 5 bases from V and 3 bases from J; bases unmatched to any gene: 3. This clone was seen only a few times. Sequenced input: peripheral blood. The clonotype was recovered from a woman in her 70s with active or convalescent COVID-19. J is TRBJ1-2 and V is TRBV6-5, with TRBD1 identical over 7 bases. The CDR3 protein is CASSRDRDYGYTF. The CDR3 bases are TGTGCCAGCAGTCGGGACAGAGACTATGGCTACACCTTC.